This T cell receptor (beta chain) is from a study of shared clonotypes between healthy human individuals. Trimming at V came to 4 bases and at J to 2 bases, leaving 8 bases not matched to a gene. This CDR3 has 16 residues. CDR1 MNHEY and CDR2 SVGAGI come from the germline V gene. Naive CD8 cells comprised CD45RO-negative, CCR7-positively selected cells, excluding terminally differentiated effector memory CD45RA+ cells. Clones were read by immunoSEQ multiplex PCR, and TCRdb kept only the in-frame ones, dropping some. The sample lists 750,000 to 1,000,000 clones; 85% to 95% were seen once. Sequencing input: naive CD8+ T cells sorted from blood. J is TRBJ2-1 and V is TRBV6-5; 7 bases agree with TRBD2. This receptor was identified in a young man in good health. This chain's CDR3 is CASSLSGKQTYNEQFF. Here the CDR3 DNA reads TGTGCCAGCAGTTTAAGCGGGAAGCAAACCTACAATGAGCAGTTCTTC.